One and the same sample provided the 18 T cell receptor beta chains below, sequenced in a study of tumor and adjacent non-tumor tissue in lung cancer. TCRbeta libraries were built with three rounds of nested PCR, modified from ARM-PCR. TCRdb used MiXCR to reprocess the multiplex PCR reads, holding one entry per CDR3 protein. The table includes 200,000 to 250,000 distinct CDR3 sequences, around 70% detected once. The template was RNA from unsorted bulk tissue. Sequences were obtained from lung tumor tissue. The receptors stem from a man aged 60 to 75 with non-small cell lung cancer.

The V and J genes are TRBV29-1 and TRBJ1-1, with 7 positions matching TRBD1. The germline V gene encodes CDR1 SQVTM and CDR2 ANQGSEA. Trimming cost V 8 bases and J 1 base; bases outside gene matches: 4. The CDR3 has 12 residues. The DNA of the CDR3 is TGCAGCAGACGACAGGGGAACACTGAAGCTTTCTTT. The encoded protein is CSRRQGNTEAFF.

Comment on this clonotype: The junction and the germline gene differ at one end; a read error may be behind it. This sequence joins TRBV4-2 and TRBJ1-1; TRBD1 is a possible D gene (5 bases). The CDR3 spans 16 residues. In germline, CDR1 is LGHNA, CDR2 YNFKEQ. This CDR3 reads CASCQAGTGVATEAFF. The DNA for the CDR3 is TGTGCCAGCTGCCAAGCCGGGACGGGGGTTGCCACTGAAGCTTTCTTT.

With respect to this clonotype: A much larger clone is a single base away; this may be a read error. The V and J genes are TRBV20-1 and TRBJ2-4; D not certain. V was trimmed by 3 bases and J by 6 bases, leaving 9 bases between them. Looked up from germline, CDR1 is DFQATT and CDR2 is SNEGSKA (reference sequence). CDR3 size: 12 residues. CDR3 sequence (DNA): TGCAGTGCTAGGGTTAACGTAAACATTCAGTACTTC. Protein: CSARVNVNIQYF.

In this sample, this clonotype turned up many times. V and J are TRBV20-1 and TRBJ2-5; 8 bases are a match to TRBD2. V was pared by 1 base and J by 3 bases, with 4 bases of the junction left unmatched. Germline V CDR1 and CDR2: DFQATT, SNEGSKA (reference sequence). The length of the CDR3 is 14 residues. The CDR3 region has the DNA TGCAGTGCTAGAGCGGGGGGGCCAAAAGAGACCCAGTACTTC. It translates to CSARAGGPKETQYF.

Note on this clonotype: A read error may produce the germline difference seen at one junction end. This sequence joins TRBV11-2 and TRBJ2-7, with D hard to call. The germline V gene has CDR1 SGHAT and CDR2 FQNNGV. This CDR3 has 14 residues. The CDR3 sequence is CVSSLRSSPYEKYF. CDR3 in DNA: TGTGTCAGCAGCCTCAGGTCAAGCCCCTACGAGAAGTACTTC.

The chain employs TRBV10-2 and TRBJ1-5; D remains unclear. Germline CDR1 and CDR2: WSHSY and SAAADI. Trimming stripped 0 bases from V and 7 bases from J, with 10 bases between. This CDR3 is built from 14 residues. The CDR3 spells CASSESGSGQPQHF. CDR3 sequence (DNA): TGCGCCAGCAGTGAGTCAGGATCGGGGCAGCCCCAGCATTTT.

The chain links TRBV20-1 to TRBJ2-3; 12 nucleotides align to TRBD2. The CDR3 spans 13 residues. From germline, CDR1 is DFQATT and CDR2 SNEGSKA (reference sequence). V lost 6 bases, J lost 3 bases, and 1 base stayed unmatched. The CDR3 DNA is TGCAGTGCCGGGACTAGCGGGACAGATACGCAGTATTTT. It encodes CSAGTSGTDTQYF.

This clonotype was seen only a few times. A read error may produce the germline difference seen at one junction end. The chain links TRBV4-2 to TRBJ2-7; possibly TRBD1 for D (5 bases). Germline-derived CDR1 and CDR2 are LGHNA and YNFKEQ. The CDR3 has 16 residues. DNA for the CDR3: TGTGCCAGCAGTCAAGATAGGGGCTTCCCCCCCCACGAGCAGCACTTC. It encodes CASSQDRGFPPHEQHF.

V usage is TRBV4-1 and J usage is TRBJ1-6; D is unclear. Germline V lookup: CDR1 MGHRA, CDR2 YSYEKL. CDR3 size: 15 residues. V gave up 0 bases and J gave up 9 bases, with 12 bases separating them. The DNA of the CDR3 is TGCGCCAGCAGCCAAGAGGTGCCGGGCGGTTCACCCCTCCACTTT. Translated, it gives CASSQEVPGGSPLHF.

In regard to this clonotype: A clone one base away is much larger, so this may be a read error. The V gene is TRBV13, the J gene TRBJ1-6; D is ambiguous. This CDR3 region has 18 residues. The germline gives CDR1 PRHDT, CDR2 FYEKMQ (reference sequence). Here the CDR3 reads CTSSFSLSTVWGNSPLHF. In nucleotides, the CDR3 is TGTACCAGCAGCTTCTCTCTTTCGACGGTCTGGGGTAATTCACCCCTCCACTTT.

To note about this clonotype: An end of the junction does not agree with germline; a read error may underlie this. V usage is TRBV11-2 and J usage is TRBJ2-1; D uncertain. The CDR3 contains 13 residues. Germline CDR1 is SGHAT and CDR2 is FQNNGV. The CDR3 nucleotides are TGCGTCAGCAGCTCTGCATTTTACAATGAGCAGCTCTTC. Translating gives CVSSSAFYNEQLF.

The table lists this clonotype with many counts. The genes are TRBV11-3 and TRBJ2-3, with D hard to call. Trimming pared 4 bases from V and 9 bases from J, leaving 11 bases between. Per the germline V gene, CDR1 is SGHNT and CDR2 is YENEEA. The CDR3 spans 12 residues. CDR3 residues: CASSSSERTQYF. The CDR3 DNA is TGTGCCAGCAGCTCCAGCGAAAGAACGCAGTATTTT.

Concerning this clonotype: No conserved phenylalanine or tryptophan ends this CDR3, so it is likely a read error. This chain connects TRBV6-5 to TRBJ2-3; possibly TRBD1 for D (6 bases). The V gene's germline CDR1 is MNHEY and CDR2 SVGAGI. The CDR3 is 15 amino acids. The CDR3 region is CTSSYTAGVPDTQYI. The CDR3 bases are TGTACCAGCAGTTACACGGCAGGGGTTCCAGATACGCAGTATATT.

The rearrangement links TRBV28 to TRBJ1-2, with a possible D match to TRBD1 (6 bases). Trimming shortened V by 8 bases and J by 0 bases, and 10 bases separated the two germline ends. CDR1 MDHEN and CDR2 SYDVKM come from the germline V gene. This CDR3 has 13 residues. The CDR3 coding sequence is TGTGCCAGCTCGGACAGATCTAACTATGGCTACACCTTC. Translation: CASSDRSNYGYTF.

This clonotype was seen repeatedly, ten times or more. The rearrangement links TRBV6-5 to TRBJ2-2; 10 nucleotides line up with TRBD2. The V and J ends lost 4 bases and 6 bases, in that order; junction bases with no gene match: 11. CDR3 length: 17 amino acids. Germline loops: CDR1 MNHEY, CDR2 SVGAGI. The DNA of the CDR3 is TGTGCCAGCAGTTCGCCGCCGGGACTAGCGCGGGCCGGGGAGCTGTTTTTT. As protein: CASSSPPGLARAGELFF.

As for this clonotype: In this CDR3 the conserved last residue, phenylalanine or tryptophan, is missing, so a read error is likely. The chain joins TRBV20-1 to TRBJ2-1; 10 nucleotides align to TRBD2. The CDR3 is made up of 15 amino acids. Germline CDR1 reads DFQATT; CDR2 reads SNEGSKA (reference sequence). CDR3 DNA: TGTAGTTCTGACTCAGCGGGGGGGCCGTGGAATGAGCAGTTCTCC. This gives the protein CSSDSAGGPWNEQFS.

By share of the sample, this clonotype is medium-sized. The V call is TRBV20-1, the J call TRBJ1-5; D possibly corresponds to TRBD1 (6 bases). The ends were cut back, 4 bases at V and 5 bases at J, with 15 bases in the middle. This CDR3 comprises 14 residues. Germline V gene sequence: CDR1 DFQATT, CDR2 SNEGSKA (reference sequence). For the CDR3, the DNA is TGCAGTGCTAAGTCTGCAGGGGTTGATCAGCCCCAGCATTTT. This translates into CSAKSAGVDQPQHF.

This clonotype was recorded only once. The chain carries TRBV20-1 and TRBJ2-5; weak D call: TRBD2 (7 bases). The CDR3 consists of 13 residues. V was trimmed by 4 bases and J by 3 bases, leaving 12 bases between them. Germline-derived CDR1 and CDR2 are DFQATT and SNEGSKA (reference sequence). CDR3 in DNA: TGCAGTGCTACCCTAGGGGGGGAAGAGACCCAGTACTTC. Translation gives CSATLGGEETQYF.